What follows is one T cell receptor (beta chain) and its context. Its antigen has not been determined. No much larger clone is present one base from it, and per-base qualities are unavailable. These data belong to a study of beta chain features in type 1 diabetes (dated by TCRdb to the late 2010s). Context from the whole study: Patients and healthy donors did not differ in mean age, gender distribution, total cell number or subset yield. A total of 85 million to 140 million sorted cells were examined across all samples, and a strong correlation was observed between cell number per subset and RNA yield. The study compared TCRB repertoires of sorted circulating CD4+ T cell subsets between recently diagnosed type 1 diabetes patients and matched healthy donors. Whereas all 28 donors provided naive and central memory subsets, regulatory and stem cell-like memory subsets were isolated from just 8 patients and roughly 8 healthy donors.

From each donor, a single peripheral blood sample of 90 to 150 mL on average was drawn into heparinised tubes. Using a panel that included CD45RO, CCR7, CD25, CD127, CD95 and CD27, naive, central memory, regulatory and stem cell-like memory CD4+ T cells were sorted on a BD FACSAria II. All sorted populations exceeded 95% purity. PBMCs were isolated immediately by Lymphoprep density gradient centrifugation and stained directly without culture. So that batch effects would be minimized, each experiment stained and sorted samples in pairs, pairing one healthy donor with one patient. Reading the germline V gene gives CDR1 SGHDT and CDR2 YYEEEE. Including cysteine and phenylalanine, the CDR3 has 15 amino acids. The read is trimmed to its CDR3 DNA, 45 bases read in frame from base 1. Compared with germline, V lacks 5 bases and J lacks 9 bases; bases without a gene match: 8. Paper-wide results and their limitations: Because cDNA rather than genomic DNA was sequenced, highly expressing activated cells could have been over-represented, although no difference in activation and CD3 levels was found between groups. Type 1 diabetes patients showed a moderate but significant shortening of TCRB CDR3 length in all four CD4+ subsets. Patients with type 1 diabetes made fewer insertions and deleted more nucleotides at VDJ recombination sites, implying thymic rearrangement abnormalities. Because small numbers of individuals were included in the HLA sub-analyses, any influence of HLA type on TCRB rearrangement was left unresolved. The naive, central memory and regulatory TCRB repertoires appeared to resemble one another more closely among patients than among healthy donors. Shorter templates might have been favored by PCR, but patient and control samples were amplified and corrected together, so both groups would have been affected equally by any skew.

All of the isolated RNA was reverse transcribed with the High Capacity cDNA Reverse Transcription Kit, so expressed TCRB transcripts were sequenced. Deep immunoSEQ sequencing was performed on naive, central memory and regulatory T cell samples, with an average of roughly 4 million total reads per sample. Sorted cells were lysed in RLT buffer, and RNA was extracted using DNase-treated RNeasy Micro or Mini kits according to cell number. To prevent cross-contamination, every cell subset was processed on its own, while patient and healthy donor samples were processed together. The immunoSEQ multiplex PCR was used to amplify TCRB sequences from cDNA, generating 87-bp fragments that spanned the CDR3 region. Sequencing of the amplicons was performed on the Illumina HiSeq platform. In the authors' own workflow: Synthetic template baselines were used to correct PCR bias computationally, reads within Hamming distance 2 were collapsed together, and singletons that could not be merged were discarded. Reads were aligned to IMGT to assign V, D and J genes, CDR3 length, and insertions or deletions at six rearrangement sites. Within each subset, clonotype counts were normalized to sorted cell number, after which true diversity and Gini coefficients were computed with the tcR R package. The overlap coefficient, calculated on TCRB nucleotide sequences, was used to measure repertoire sharing. Out-of-frame TCRB sequences from naive cells were analyzed as a proxy for the pre-selection repertoire. The clones in this table, taken by TCRdb from immuneACCESS, are in-frame only. Not every clone is retained; where verified, under half of the shortfall comes from an unresolved V gene, and the cause of the rest is unknown. The V and J calls and the clone size are those of that table, but D and trimming were determined from the DNA. Within this sample are around 710,000 clones, with about an eighth of them counted one time only. The ten largest clones add up to around 0.12% of the sample.

The chain was built from TRBV5-6 and TRBJ2-1; the junction holds 13 bases that match TRBD2. The specimen was naive CD4+ T cells from blood. The sample's cell subset or site label, in plain terms: true naive CD4+ T cells. This receptor was obtained from a man aged 25 to 45 with type 1 diabetes. The CDR3 corresponds to CASSLTSGGSGEQFF. Here is the DNA: TGTGCCAGCAGTTTGACTAGCGGGGGGTCAGGTGAGCAGTTCTTC.